This record concerns one T cell receptor beta chain sequence. Its target is not known. The germline V gene has CDR1 SGHRS and CDR2 YFSETQ. The CDR3 consists of 14 residues. After removal of 4 bases from V and 0 bases from J, the junction contained 3 bases not matched to a gene. This sample was taken from a study of cytomegalovirus exposure and HLA in healthy donors. Here immunoSEQ multiplex PCR was the method, and the copy in TCRdb shows in-frame clones only, minus some. The top ten hold more than 1% of the sample, which has about 63,000 clones, 89% seen once. Regarding the study as a whole: In the 130 or so validation repertoires, a later analysis found that first-cohort TCR clusters tended to co-occur. Three CMV-associated chains proved CMV antigen-specific in vitro.

The sequenced sample consisted of PBMCs. V gene TRBV5-1 combines with J gene TRBJ1-1, with 7 nucleotides matching TRBD1. The source of this sequence is a woman aged 18 to 35 in good health and CMV-seronegative. The CDR3 nucleotides are TGCGCCAGCAGCCCACAGGGGCTGAACACTGAAGCTTTCTTT. It specifies CASSPQGLNTEAFF.